The clone carrying this T cell receptor beta chain was observed many times. Its specificity is not known. Libraries were prepared by immunoSEQ multiplex PCR; TCRdb keeps only in-frame clonotypes and omits some of them. The sample offers under 25,000 clones and no singletons, the top ten holding 5.5% to 8%. The CDR3 covers 14 residues. Germline-derived CDR1 and CDR2 are SGHTA and FQGTGA. Trimming cost V 2 bases and J 10 bases, with 12 bases left between them. This sample stems from a study of T cells after posttransplantation cyclophosphamide. Broader study findings: Recipient CMV seropositivity and CMV reactivation strongly tracked TRB clonality. Later post-transplant blood repertoires were often dominated by donor CD8+ memory clones.

The source material was PBMCs. The chain combines TRBV7-3 with TRBJ1-6, with D perhaps TRBD1 (5 bases). The sequence came from a woman between 55 and 75 years old in good health, CMV-negative, and a related stem cell transplant donor. The CDR3 sequence: CASSLGSAGSPLHF. For the CDR3, the DNA is TGTGCCAGCAGCTTAGGGTCAGCAGGGTCACCCCTCCACTTT.